These 11 T cell receptor beta chains were all obtained from the same sample, sequenced in a study of naive and memory T cell subsets. General observations from the study: A few larger clonotypes appeared in naive repertoires, especially CD8, possibly memory cells re-expressing CD45RA.

Two oligonucleotides, mixed equimolar, formed the beta constant-region primer covering TRBC1 and TRBC2. The ligated cDNA underwent four PCR rounds using SP2 and nested alpha and beta constant-region primers. TCRdb re-analysed the UMI-ligation and nested PCR reads in MiXCR, keeping a single row per CDR3 protein. The data hold about 150,000 distinct CDR3 sequences, with roughly 20% observed a single time. What these receptors recognize is not known. Material for sequencing was naive CD4+ T cells from blood. The origin of the receptors is a human donor in good health.

This clonotype was counted a few times. The chain joins TRBV2 to TRBJ2-3; 9 bases align to TRBD1. V lost 4 bases and J lost 4; bases outside the gene matches: 6. This CDR3 is 15 amino acids long. Per germline, CDR1 SNHLY and CDR2 FYNNEI. The CDR3 region has the DNA TGTGCCAGCAGTGTGGGACAGGGATATTCAGATACGCAGTATTTT. This gives the protein CASSVGQGYSDTQYF.

This clonotype was recorded a few times. The gene calls are TRBV6-6 and TRBJ2-1; the D is unclear. CDR3 length equals 13 residues. Germline CDR1 reads MNHNY; CDR2 reads SVGAGI (reference sequence). Trimming pared 7 bases from V and 7 bases from J, leaving 14 bases between. In nucleotides, the CDR3 is TGTGCCAGCACAGATAGGGTTCCGAATGAGCAGTTCTTC. Protein product: CASTDRVPNEQFF.

This clonotype was detected many times. This sequence joins TRBV25-1 and TRBJ1-5; D is possibly TRBD1 (5 bases). Germline CDR1 and CDR2: MGHDK and SYGVNS. Trimming removed 1 base from V and 4 bases from J, with 8 bases in between. This CDR3 region has 14 residues. This CDR3 reads CASSESRGNQPQHF. The CDR3 nucleotides read TGTGCCAGCAGTGAATCACGGGGGAATCAGCCCCAGCATTTT. The whole variable domain, filled in from reference TRBV25-1 and TRBJ1-5, reads EADIYQTPRYLVIGTGKKITLECSQTMGHDKMYWYQQDPGMELHLIHYSYGVNSTEKGDLSSESTVSRIRTEHFPLTLESARPSHTSQYLCASSESRGNQPQHFGDGTRLSIL.

This clonotype was seen more than once but under ten times. The chain combines TRBV6-6 with TRBJ2-2; 10 bases are a match to TRBD1. Germline V gives CDR1 MNHNY, CDR2 SVGAGI (reference sequence). There are 15 residues in the CDR3. Losses at the gene ends were 5 bases for V and 6 bases for J; bases not matched to a gene: 6. CDR3 amino acids: CASSQTGGRAGELFF. Here the CDR3 DNA reads TGTGCCAGCAGTCAGACAGGGGGCAGGGCCGGGGAGCTGTTTTTT.

This chain connects TRBV7-6 to TRBJ2-1, with unresolved D. Looked up from germline, CDR1 is SGHVS and CDR2 is FNYEAQ. There are 13 residues in the CDR3. Trimming pared 3 bases from V and 12 bases from J, leaving 15 bases between. The CDR3 spells CASSLGPQYGQFF. The CDR3 bases are TGTGCCAGCAGCTTGGGCCCGCAGTATGGGCAGTTCTTC.

The rearrangement links TRBV7-2 to TRBJ2-1; the D gene is possibly TRBD2 (6 bases). Deletions cut 4 bases from V and 8 bases from J, with 33 bases between. The germline V gene encodes CDR1 SGHTA and CDR2 FQGNSA. This CDR3 has 20 amino acids. The CDR3 coding sequence is TGTGCCAGCAGCTACCAAAGAGGCCTAGCGTCCAAAATGAGTAGCTATGAGCAGTTCTTC. This translates into CASSYQRGLASKMSSYEQFF.

The sample holds one count of this clonotype. The V and J genes are TRBV7-3 and TRBJ2-7; 7 bases agree with TRBD2. Germline V lookup: CDR1 SGHTA, CDR2 FQGTGA. This CDR3 has 14 residues. The junction had 4 bases not matched to a gene; V was cut back by 1 base and J by 4 bases. DNA of the CDR3: TGTGCCAGCAGCTTAAGCGGGAGTCCGTACGAGCAGTACTTC. This sequence encodes CASSLSGSPYEQYF.

The CDR3 sequence is CASSLAYSGRFNEQFF. In DNA, the CDR3 is TGTGCCAGCAGCTTAGCTTATAGCGGGAGGTTCAATGAGCAGTTCTTC. The chain is built from TRBV7-2 and TRBJ2-1; 10 bases agree with TRBD2. The CDR3 is 16 residues long. Germline V gene data show CDR1 as SGHTA and CDR2 as FQGNSA. V gave up 0 bases and J gave up 6 bases; unmatched junction bases: 5. Variable domain in full (rest from reference TRBV7-2 and TRBJ2-1): GAGVSQSPSNKVTEKGKDVELRCDPISGHTALYWYRQSLGQGLEFLIYFQGNSAPDKSGLPSDRFSAERTGGSVSTLTIQRTQQEDSAVYLCASSLAYSGRFNEQFFGPGTRLTVL.

The chain joins TRBV25-1 to TRBJ2-7; 9 bases line up with TRBD2. Trimming removed 2 bases from V and 0 bases from J; junction bases left unmatched: 2. The CDR3 runs to 15 residues. Looked up from germline, CDR1 is MGHDK and CDR2 is SYGVNS. The CDR3 spells CASSEPSGASYEQYF. The CDR3 DNA sequence: TGTGCCAGCAGTGAACCTAGCGGGGCCTCCTACGAGCAGTACTTC.

V gene TRBV3-1 combines with J gene TRBJ1-5; D not certain. The germline CDR1 and CDR2 sequences are LGHDT and YNNKEL (reference sequence). Deletions cut 0 bases from V and 6 bases from J, with 6 bases between. This CDR3 has 13 amino acids. CDR3 DNA sequence: TGTGCCAGCAGCCAAGATAAGGGTCAGCCCCAGCATTTT. Its protein product is CASSQDKGQPQHF.

This clonotype was recorded a few times. The CDR3, as DNA: TGTGCCAGCCGGGCGGACCTCACCGGGGAGCTGTTTTTT. Its protein is CASRADLTGELFF. The V and J genes are TRBV28 and TRBJ2-2; D gene unclear. CDR1 MDHEN and CDR2 SYDVKM come from the germline V gene. The CDR3 has 13 residues. V was cut by 8 bases and J by 4 bases, with 11 bases left in between. The complete variable domain, with remaining parts taken from reference TRBV28 and TRBJ2-2, reads DVKVTQSSRYLVKRTGEKVFLECVQDMDHENMFWYRQDPGLGLRLIYFSYDVKMKEKGDIPEGYSVSREKKERFSLILESASTNQTSMYLCASRADLTGELFFGEGSRLTVL.